Listed here are 9 T cell receptor beta chains from one sample, sequenced in a study of vaccination effects on CD4 cells after COVID-19. Generated by immunoSEQ multiplex PCR, the TCRdb table keeps only in-frame clones and is missing some. The table lists approximately 74,000 clones, 65% to 75% of them singletons, with roughly 2.9% in the top ten. Using viral peptide pools, the ViraFEST assay grew out antigen-specific CD4+ T cells prior to sequencing. Cells that had been cultured for less than eleven days were the source of isolated CD4+ T cells. Among the vaccine recipients, none had a prior SARS-CoV-2 infection, and nucleocapsid antibodies were negative. What these receptors recognize is not known. Specimen: CD4+ T cells from PBMCs cultured with HCoV-NL63 spike peptides, collected before COVID-19 vaccination. These receptors originate from a human donor who received a COVID-19 vaccine.

The chain links TRBV19 to TRBJ1-4; D call uncertain. V was trimmed by 6 bases and J by 7 bases, leaving 21 bases between them. CDR3 length: 16 residues. Germline V gives CDR1 LNHDA, CDR2 SQIVND (reference sequence). Here the CDR3 reads CASRRFAEKTGEKLFF. For the CDR3, the DNA is TGTGCCAGTAGACGTTTCGCAGAGAAGACCGGTGAAAAACTGTTTTTT.

The chain carries TRBV11-2 and TRBJ2-2; the D is unclear. Trimming cost V 0 bases and J 7 bases, with 12 bases left between them. The CDR3 is 15 residues long. Looked up from germline, CDR1 is SGHAT and CDR2 is FQNNGV. The CDR3 bases are TGTGCCAGCAGCTTAGATCGTAAGGGTAGCGGGGAGCTGTTTTTT. Protein: CASSLDRKGSGELFF.

The CDR3 sequence: CASSLPGPYGYTF. Written as DNA, the CDR3 is TGTGCCAGCAGCTTACCGGGTCCCTATGGCTACACCTTC. The chain recombines TRBV7-2 with TRBJ1-2; D is uncertain. V lost 2 bases and J lost 4, with 8 bases in between. The CDR3 totals 13 residues. The germline V gene has CDR1 SGHTA and CDR2 FQGNSA.

This chain connects TRBV18 to TRBJ2-1, with D unresolved. Trimming stripped 3 bases from V and 2 bases from J, with 11 bases between. There are 15 residues in the CDR3. Germline CDR1 reads KGHSH; CDR2 reads LQKENI. The CDR3 spells CASSPQPSAYNEQFF. In DNA, the CDR3 is TGTGCCAGCTCACCGCAGCCGAGCGCCTACAATGAGCAGTTCTTC.

The rearrangement uses TRBV5-1 and TRBJ2-5; 8 nucleotides align to TRBD1. The V segment lost 0 bases and the J segment 3 bases; nucleotides outside the gene matches: 4. The CDR3 totals 15 residues. Germline CDR1 SGHRS, CDR2 YFSETQ. CDR3 nucleotides: TGCGCCAGCAGCTTGGCCCCGGACAGGGAAGAGACCCAGTACTTC. Amino acids: CASSLAPDREETQYF.

The chain carries TRBV24-1 and TRBJ2-1, with a weak D call TRBD2 (6 bases). Germline CDR1 and CDR2: KGHDR and SFDVKD. This CDR3 is built from 13 residues. The germline V and J ends were trimmed by 7 bases and 7 bases, with 13 bases remaining between them. The CDR3 nucleotides read TGTGCCACCAGAGGATCGGGGGATAATGAGCAGTTCTTC. As protein: CATRGSGDNEQFF.

V and J are TRBV2 and TRBJ1-1; tentative D call: TRBD1 (5 bases). Deletions cut 2 bases from V and 5 bases from J, with 12 bases between. This CDR3 has 14 amino acids. Germline V gene sequence: CDR1 SNHLY, CDR2 FYNNEI. DNA of the CDR3: TGTGCCAGCAGTGAAATCCCAGGGTGGACTGAAGCTTTCTTT. Its protein is CASSEIPGWTEAFF.

The gene calls are TRBV6-6 and TRBJ2-4; possible D gene TRBD2, 5 bases. The CDR3 is 14 amino acids. V lost 6 bases and J lost 3, with 12 bases in between. CDR1 is MNHNY, CDR2 SVGAGI, per germline (reference sequence). The CDR3 DNA reads as TGTGCCAGCAGCCGGGGAGACTACAAAAACATTCAGTACTTC. This sequence encodes CASSRGDYKNIQYF.

V usage is TRBV7-3 and J usage is TRBJ2-7; 8 bases align to TRBD2. V was clipped by 5 bases and J by 6 bases; unmatched bases: 12. Germline V gene lookup returns CDR1 SGHTA and CDR2 FQGTGA. CDR3 length: 15 residues. The CDR3 DNA follows: TGTGCCAGCAGCATTGGGGACGGGGGGGCAGGCGAGCAGTACGTC. Translating gives CASSIGDGGAGEQYV.